The clone carrying this T cell receptor beta chain has ten or more counts. Antigen specificity is unknown. This sample was taken from a study of early T cells in non-severe SARS-CoV-2 infection. Study as a whole: Bulk RNA taken from unsorted whole blood was sequenced, leaving chains unpaired. Broader study findings: Private and CD4 specificities were missed by VDJdb matching, skewed to anti-spike CD8.

Individually, cDNA molecules had unique molecular identifiers attached to them. MiXCR, run by TCRdb on the 5' RACE reads, gives a single entry per CDR3 protein. The sample has tens of thousands of distinct CDR3 sequences; approximately 13% are singletons. Germline CDR1 DFQATT, CDR2 SNEGSKA (reference sequence). The CDR3 covers 14 residues. V gave up 4 bases and J gave up 7 bases, with 20 bases separating them. This chain connects TRBV20-1 to TRBJ2-7, with D perhaps being TRBD1 or TRBD2 (6 bases each). This TCR derives from an adult who was a healthcare worker with PCR-confirmed SARS-CoV-2 infection or an uninfected control (not recorded which). Sequenced material: whole blood. The CDR3 protein is CSATRTVVGGEQYF. CDR3 sequence (DNA): TGCAGTGCTACTAGGACAGTGGTAGGGGGGGAGCAGTACTTC.